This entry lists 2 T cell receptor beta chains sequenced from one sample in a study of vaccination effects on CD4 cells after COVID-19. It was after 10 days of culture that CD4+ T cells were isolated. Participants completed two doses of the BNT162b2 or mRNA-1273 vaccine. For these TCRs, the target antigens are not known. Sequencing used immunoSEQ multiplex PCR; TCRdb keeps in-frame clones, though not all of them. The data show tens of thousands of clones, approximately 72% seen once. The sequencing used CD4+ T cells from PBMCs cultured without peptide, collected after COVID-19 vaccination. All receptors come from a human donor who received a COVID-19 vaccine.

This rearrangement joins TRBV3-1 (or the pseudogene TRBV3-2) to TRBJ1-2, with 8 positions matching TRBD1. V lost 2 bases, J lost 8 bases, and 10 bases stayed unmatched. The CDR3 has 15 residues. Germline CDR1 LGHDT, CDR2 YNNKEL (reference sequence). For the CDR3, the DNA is TGTGCCAGCAGCCAATCCCCGACAGGGGTAATCGGCTACACCTTC. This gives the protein CASSQSPTGVIGYTF.

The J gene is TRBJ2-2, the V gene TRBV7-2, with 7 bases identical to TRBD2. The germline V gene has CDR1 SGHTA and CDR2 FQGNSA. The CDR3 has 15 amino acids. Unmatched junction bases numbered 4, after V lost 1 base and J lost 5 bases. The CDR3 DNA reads TGTGCCAGCAGCTTAGGCGGGGGACGTACCGGGGAGCTGTTTTTT. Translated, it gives CASSLGGGRTGELFF. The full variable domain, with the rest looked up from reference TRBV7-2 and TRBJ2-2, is GAGVSQSPSNKVTEKGKDVELRCDPISGHTALYWYRQSLGQGLEFLIYFQGNSAPDKSGLPSDRFSAERTGGSVSTLTIQRTQQEDSAVYLCASSLGGGRTGELFFGEGSRLTVL.